This T cell receptor (beta chain) was profiled in a study of T cells in Graves' hyperthyroidism and ophthalmopathy. The study's findings and limits: Ophthalmopathy was told apart from stable hyperthyroidism by a 13 V-J model.

This clonotype has a count of ten or more. The antigen remains unidentified. Patients aged 18 to 65 with hyperthyroidism were newly diagnosed, with duration under 2 months. Diagnostic assessment was based on clinical symptoms, serum thyroxine and TRAb, thyroid ultrasound and orbital computed tomography. RNA transcripts gave rise to amplified TCR beta CDR3 regions. First-round RT-PCR with HTBI primers amplified the TCR CDR3 region. TCRdb fed the multiplex PCR reads into MiXCR, producing one record per CDR3 protein. The sample contains about 690,000 distinct CDR3 sequences, roughly a sixth of which appear only once. CDR3 length: 15 amino acids. Trimming left V 3 bases short and J 0 bases short, with 6 bases between. Germline CDR1 MNHNS, CDR2 SASEGT.

The TCR originated in a man aged 50 to 60 with Graves' hyperthyroidism. V usage is TRBV6-1 and J usage is TRBJ2-6; D remains unclear. Source material: blood. CDR3 DNA sequence: TGTGCCAGCAGTGACCGATACTCTGGGGCCAACGTCCTGACTTTC. Its protein is CASSDRYSGANVLTF.